This T cell receptor beta chain comes out of a study of OX40 agonist ivuxolimab in advanced cancers. Whole-study context: The drug used for patients, ivuxolimab, was an agonistic anti-OX40 (CD134) antibody. Findings and limits, study-wide: Expanded clones belonging to CD8+ T cells outnumbered, on average, those of CD4+.

TCRdb's copy holds only in-frame clones and misses some; the assay was immunoSEQ multiplex PCR. The sample includes about 84,000 clones, roughly 82% of them seen just once. With respect to this clone: What it binds is unknown. A read error may produce the germline difference seen at one junction end.

The sequenced sample was CD4+ or CD8+ T cells sorted from blood, obtained in a trial of the OX40 agonist ivuxolimab. The origin of this receptor is an adult with an advanced solid tumor such as melanoma, head and neck, liver or kidney cancer.

The CDR3 loop is CGSRGEDTEAFF. The CDR3 DNA sequence: TGTGGCAGCCGGGGCGAGGACACTGAAGCTTTCTTT. The chain recombines TRBV4-2 with TRBJ1-1; possible D gene TRBD1, 5 bases. The length of the CDR3 is 12 residues. Germline CDR1 reads LGHNA; CDR2 reads YNFKEQ.